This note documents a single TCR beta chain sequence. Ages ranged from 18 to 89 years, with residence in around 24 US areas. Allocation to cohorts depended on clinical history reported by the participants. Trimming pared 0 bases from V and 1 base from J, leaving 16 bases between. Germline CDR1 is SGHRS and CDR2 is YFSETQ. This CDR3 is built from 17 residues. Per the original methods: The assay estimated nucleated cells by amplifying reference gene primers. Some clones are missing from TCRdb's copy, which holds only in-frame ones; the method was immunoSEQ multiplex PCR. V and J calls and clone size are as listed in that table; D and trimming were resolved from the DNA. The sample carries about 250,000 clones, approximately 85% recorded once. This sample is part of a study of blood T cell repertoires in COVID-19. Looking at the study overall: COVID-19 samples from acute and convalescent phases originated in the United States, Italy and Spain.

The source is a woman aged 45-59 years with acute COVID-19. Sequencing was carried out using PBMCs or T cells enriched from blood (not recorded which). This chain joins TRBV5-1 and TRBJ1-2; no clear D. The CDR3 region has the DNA TGCGCCAGCAGCTTGGCCCAAGAGTTCTCCTTTAACTATGGCTACACCTTC. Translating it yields CASSLAQEFSFNYGYTF.